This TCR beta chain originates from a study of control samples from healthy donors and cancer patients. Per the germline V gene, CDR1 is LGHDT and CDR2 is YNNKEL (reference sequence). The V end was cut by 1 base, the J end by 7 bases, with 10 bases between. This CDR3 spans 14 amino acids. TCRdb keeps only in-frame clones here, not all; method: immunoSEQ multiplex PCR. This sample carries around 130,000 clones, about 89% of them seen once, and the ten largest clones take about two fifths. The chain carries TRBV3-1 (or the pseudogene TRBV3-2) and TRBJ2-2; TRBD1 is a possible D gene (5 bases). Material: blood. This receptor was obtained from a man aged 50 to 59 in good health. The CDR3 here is CASSQGGGNGELFF. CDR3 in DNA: TGTGCCAGCAGCCAAGGGGGCGGCAACGGGGAGCTGTTTTTT.